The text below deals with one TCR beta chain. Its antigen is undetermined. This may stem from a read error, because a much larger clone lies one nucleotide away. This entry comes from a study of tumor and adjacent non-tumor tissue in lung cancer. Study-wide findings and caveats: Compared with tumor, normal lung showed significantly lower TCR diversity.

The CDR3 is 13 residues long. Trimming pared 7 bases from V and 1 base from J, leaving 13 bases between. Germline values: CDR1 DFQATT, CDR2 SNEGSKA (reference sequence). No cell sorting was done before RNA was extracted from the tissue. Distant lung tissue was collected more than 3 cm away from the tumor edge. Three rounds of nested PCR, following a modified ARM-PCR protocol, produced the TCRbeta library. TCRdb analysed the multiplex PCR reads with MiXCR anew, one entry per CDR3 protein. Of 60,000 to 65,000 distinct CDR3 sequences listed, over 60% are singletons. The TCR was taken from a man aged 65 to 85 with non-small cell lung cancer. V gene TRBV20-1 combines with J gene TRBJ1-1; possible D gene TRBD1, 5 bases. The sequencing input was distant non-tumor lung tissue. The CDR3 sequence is CSGRGPPNTEAFF. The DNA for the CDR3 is TGCAGTGGGAGGGGCCCCCCGAACACTGAAGCTTTCTTT.